A selection of T cell receptor beta chains follows, all from one sample in a study of T-cell reconstitution after alpha-beta-depleted transplantation in children. TCRdb re-derived calls from the PCR reads in MiXCR, one entry per CDR3 protein. The sample shows approximately 190,000 distinct CDR3 sequences, approximately 6% of them seen only once. The source was PBMCs, collected before TCRalphabeta/CD19-depleted stem cell transplant. The receptor set was obtained from a girl in the first two years of life with combined immunodeficiency, due to receive a stem cell transplant. Each CDR3 is given with its conserved first and last residue. The D gene is left open where the match is weak. Clone size is stated in some rows and not others, as once, few, many or a class when expanded.

TGTGCCAGCAGTTGGAGTGCCTACGAGCAGTACTTC CASSWSAYEQYF TRBJ2-7 TRBV12-3/TRBV12-4 . many
TGCGCCAGCAGCTCCGTTAGCGATCGGTACAATGAGCAGTTCTTC CASSSVSDRYNEQFF TRBJ2-1 TRBV5-1 . many
TGTGCCAGCAGTTTGAGGCGGGATGGGTACAATGAGCAGTTCTTC CASSLRRDGYNEQFF TRBJ2-1 TRBV27 . many
TGTGCCAGCAGCTTAACTCTAACAGGTGCAGATACGCAGTATTTT CASSLTLTGADTQYF TRBJ2-3 TRBV7-2 . many
TGTGCCAGCAGTTTCGGCAGCACGGACTATGGCTACACCTTC CASSFGSTDYGYTF TRBJ1-2 TRBV12-3/TRBV12-4 . .
TGTGCCAGTAGTCCCATAGAGGGAAACACCATATATTTT CASSPIEGNTIYF TRBJ1-3 TRBV19 . few
TGTGCCAGCAGTCGAAGACAGGGGGAAAATGAGCAGTTCTTC CASSRRQGENEQFF TRBJ2-1 TRBV12-3/TRBV12-4 TRBD1 many
TGTGCCAGCAGTTACCCCCCTTATGGGACAGGGGGCGAGCAGTACTTC CASSYPPYGTGGEQYF TRBJ2-7 TRBV6-2/TRBV6-3 TRBD1 many
TGTGCCAGCAGCGAGCCGGGACTAGGATACGAGCAGTACTTC CASSEPGLGYEQYF TRBJ2-7 TRBV7-2 TRBD2 .
TGTGCCAGCAGCCAAGATTATGGGGGACAAGAGACCCAGTACTTC CASSQDYGGQETQYF TRBJ2-5 TRBV4-2 . many
TGTGCCAGCAGCAAGACAGTAGACGAGCAGTACTTC CASSKTVDEQYF TRBJ2-7 TRBV6-5 . many
TGTGCCTGGAGTTTGGGAAGCTCCTACAATGAGCAGTTCTTC CAWSLGSSYNEQFF TRBJ2-1 TRBV30 . .
TGCAGCGTTGAAGATCCTGATAGTCCCTTCCACGAGCAGTACTTC CSVEDPDSPFHEQYF TRBJ2-7 TRBV29-1 . many
TGTGCCAGCAGCGCCTACCTAGGGCGGGAAGTTGAGCAGTTCTTC CASSAYLGREVEQFF TRBJ2-1 TRBV7-2 . .
TGCAGTGCTGCCCGGGACGGACAAGAGACCCAGTACTTC CSAARDGQETQYF TRBJ2-5 TRBV20-1 . many
TGTGCCAGCAGCACGGGACAGAGTGAACCTTTTTGGGGCTACACCTTC CASSTGQSEPFWGYTF TRBJ1-2 TRBV6-1 TRBD1 many
TGCAGCGTTGGGGACAGCCAGTCCTACGAGCAGTACTTC CSVGDSQSYEQYF TRBJ2-7 TRBV29-1 TRBD1 .
TGTGCCATCAGTGAGGAGGGACGGCGGGATTCACCCCTCCACTTT CAISEEGRRDSPLHF TRBJ1-6 TRBV10-3 . many
TGTGCCAGCAGTTTCCGTCAGCAGGGGAGTGGGGGCTACACCTTC CASSFRQQGSGGYTF TRBJ1-2 TRBV28 . many
TGTGCCAGCAGCCAAGATGGGCACCAAGAGACCCAGTACTTC CASSQDGHQETQYF TRBJ2-5 TRBV4-2 . many
TGCAGTGCTAGACAAGCCTACGAGCAGTACTTC CSARQAYEQYF TRBJ2-7 TRBV20-1 . many
TGTGCCATCAGTGAGCCGGGACTAGCGGATACGCAGTATTTT CAISEPGLADTQYF TRBJ2-3 TRBV10-3 TRBD2 .
TGTGCCAGCCGTACCCTTCGTAGCGGGAGTGAAGAGACCCAGTACTTC CASRTLRSGSEETQYF TRBJ2-5 TRBV12-3/TRBV12-4 TRBD2 many
TGTGCCAGCAGCGCAACAGGGAGCTCCTACAATGAGCAGTTCTTC CASSATGSSYNEQFF TRBJ2-1 TRBV7-9 . many
TGTGCCAGCAGTTACTATCACCTCACTTACGACAATGAGCAGTTCTTC CASSYYHLTYDNEQFF TRBJ2-1 TRBV6-2/TRBV6-3 . many
TGTGCCAGCAGTCCAGGAAACCCCCCGGACGAGCAGTACTTC CASSPGNPPDEQYF TRBJ2-7 TRBV12-3/TRBV12-4 . many
TGTGCCAGCAGTCAAACAGACAACTATGGCTACACCTTC CASSQTDNYGYTF TRBJ1-2 TRBV7-6 . many
TGTGCCAGCAGCATTTCCGGGACAGATAATTCACCCCTCCACTTT CASSISGTDNSPLHF TRBJ1-6 TRBV27 TRBD1 .
TGCAGCGTTTCGTCGGCGGACTCCTACGAGCAGTACTTC CSVSSADSYEQYF TRBJ2-7 TRBV29-1 . many
TGTGCCAGCAGTGGAGGACAGAAAGAGACCCAGTACTTC CASSGGQKETQYF TRBJ2-5 TRBV12-3/TRBV12-4 . many
TGTGCCAGCAGCTTAGCGAGGGGGACCAGGCAAGAAAAACTGTTTTTT CASSLARGTRQEKLFF TRBJ1-4 TRBV7-2 . many
TGCAGTGCTAGAGATCCTAGCGGGGGGCTTTTTAATGAGCAGTTCTTC CSARDPSGGLFNEQFF TRBJ2-1 TRBV20-1 TRBD2 many
TGCAGTGCTAGATCTAGCGGGAGAGGAGCGAACACCGGGGAGCTGTTTTTT CSARSSGRGANTGELFF TRBJ2-2 TRBV20-1 TRBD2 once
TGCGCCAGCAGCCAAGATTGGGTCCAGGGGAACACTGAAGCTTTCTTT CASSQDWVQGNTEAFF TRBJ1-1 TRBV4-1 . many
TGTGCCACCAAGAGGGGTATAGATGGCTACACCTTC CATKRGIDGYTF TRBJ1-2 TRBV12-3/TRBV12-4 . few
TGCAGTGCTAGAGATCTCGTTCAGCCCAGCCCGGGCAATGAGCAGTTCTTC CSARDLVQPSPGNEQFF TRBJ2-1 TRBV20-1 . many
TGTGCCAGCACCCCGTGGAGAGGGAGCTCCTACGAGCAGTACTTC CASTPWRGSSYEQYF TRBJ2-7 TRBV6-5 . many
TGCAGCGGAGAGGTCGGGTCCGGGGAGCTGTTTTTT CSGEVGSGELFF TRBJ2-2 TRBV29-1 . many
TGCGCCAGCAGCCAATCGGGACCGAACACCGGGGAGCTGTTTTTT CASSQSGPNTGELFF TRBJ2-2 TRBV4-1 . few
TGCAGCGTTGACAGGACAGGGGGAGTTGAGACCCAGTACTTC CSVDRTGGVETQYF TRBJ2-5 TRBV29-1 TRBD1 many
TGTGCCAGCAGTTACTCGGGAGCGGAAGGTCCCACAGATACGCAGTATTTT CASSYSGAEGPTDTQYF TRBJ2-3 TRBV6-5 . few
TGTGCCAGCAGCGGGGGAATTCGACGGGAGACCCAGTACTTC CASSGGIRRETQYF TRBJ2-5 TRBV7-2 . many
TGTGCCAGCAGCCCCGCGGGGGCTAAATACAATGAGCAGTTCTTC CASSPAGAKYNEQFF TRBJ2-1 TRBV14 . many
TGTGCCAGCAGTTACTTAATCGGACCCACAAGTCCCAACAATGAGCAGTTCTTC CASSYLIGPTSPNNEQFF TRBJ2-1 TRBV6-5 . many
TGTGCCAGCAGTTTACAGGGCGCCACTGAAGCTTTCTTT CASSLQGATEAFF TRBJ1-1 TRBV12-3/TRBV12-4 . many
TGTGCCAGCTGCCAGGAGAGGGGACTAGCGGGAGGACCCTACGAGCAGTACTTC CASCQERGLAGGPYEQYF TRBJ2-7 TRBV3-1 TRBD2 .
TGTGCCAGCAGCCCCAGCGGAGCAGACTCCTATGGCTACACCTTC CASSPSGADSYGYTF TRBJ1-2 TRBV7-6 . .
TGCGCCAGCAGCCAACGGCTTGACACTGAAGCTTTCTTT CASSQRLDTEAFF TRBJ1-1 TRBV4-3 . .
TGTGCCAGCAGCTCACAGGGTATTGAGGCAGATACGCAGTATTTT CASSSQGIEADTQYF TRBJ2-3 TRBV9 . many
TGTGCCAGTACCCCGGGGACAGTCTACTTCTACGAGCAGTACTTC CASTPGTVYFYEQYF TRBJ2-7 TRBV19 TRBD1 .
TGTGCCAGCACCCCATATCGAGAGACCCAGTACTTC CASTPYRETQYF TRBJ2-5 TRBV2 . many
TGTGCCAGCTCACCACGGGACCCTGAATCCGAAGAGACCCAGTACTTC CASSPRDPESEETQYF TRBJ2-5 TRBV18 . many
TGTGCCAGCTCACCACTAGACAGTACGTACGAGCAGTACTTC CASSPLDSTYEQYF TRBJ2-7 TRBV18 . .
TGTGCCAGCAGCTTAGTGGCACAGGGGAGGAATCAGCCCCAGCATTTT CASSLVAQGRNQPQHF TRBJ1-5 TRBV7-8 TRBD1 many
TGTGCCAGCAGAGTGGGTAGAACCTCCAATGAGCAGTTCTTC CASRVGRTSNEQFF TRBJ2-1 TRBV28 . many
TGTGCCACCAGCAGATCAAAATATGCTGCAGATACGCAGTATTTT CATSRSKYAADTQYF TRBJ2-3 TRBV15 . .
TGCGCCAGCAGCTTGGCGCCCCAGGGAGGGCAAGAGACCCAGTACTTC CASSLAPQGGQETQYF TRBJ2-5 TRBV5-1 TRBD2 many
TGTGCCAGCCGCTTTGGGGGGGCTAGGACTGAAGCTTTCTTT CASRFGGARTEAFF TRBJ1-1 TRBV12-3/TRBV12-4 . many
TGTGCCAGCAGACCCTATAGCGGGGGGGACCAAGAGACCCAGTACTTC CASRPYSGGDQETQYF TRBJ2-5 TRBV6-5 TRBD2 many